This T cell receptor beta chain originates from a study of T cell changes during pregnancy in multiple sclerosis. Data came from immunoSEQ multiplex PCR; TCRdb stores just in-frame clones and leaves some out. The sample shows under 50,000 clones, 85% to 95% of them seen only once. This CDR3 spans 18 amino acids. The germline V gene has CDR1 MNHNS and CDR2 SASEGT. V was pared by 2 bases and J by 3 bases, with 9 bases of the junction left unmatched. The sequence was collected from a female donor with multiple sclerosis, enrolled in a pregnancy study. The chain employs TRBV6-1 and TRBJ2-1; 11 bases match TRBD2. Sequenced material: CD4+ T cells from peripheral blood mononuclear cells, taken after pregnancy. CDR3 coding DNA: TGTGCCAGCAGTGAAAAAAGTGGGACTAGCGGACGCTACAATGAGCAGTTCTTC. Its protein product is CASSEKSGTSGRYNEQFF.